The subject of this entry is one T cell receptor beta chain. The sample is drawn from a study of chemoradiotherapy in HPV16-positive cancers. Study details: Candidate HPV-specific T-cell clones and common TCR motifs came from functional assays in two HPV16-positive patients.

The CDR3 length is 18 residues. V was clipped by 6 bases and J by 1 base; unmatched bases: 16. Germline V CDR1 and CDR2: SEHNR, FQNEAQ (reference sequence). The repertoire was sequenced with immunoSEQ multiplex PCR; TCRdb's copy has only in-frame clones and lacks some. This table holds under 70,000 clones, under 95% found once. This sequence joins TRBV7-9 and TRBJ2-3; TRBD1 matches 7 bases. The sequenced sample was blood, obtained from a patient who underwent chemoradiotherapy. The sequence came from a human donor with HPV-associated anogenital cancer. CDR3: CASSSRQGRRARTDTQYF. The CDR3 region has the DNA TGTGCCAGCAGTTCCCGACAGGGACGGCGGGCACGCACAGATACGCAGTATTTT. Drawing the rest from reference TRBV7-9 and TRBJ2-3, the complete variable domain is DTGVSQNPRHKITKRGQNVTFRCDPISEHNRLYWYRQTLGQGPEFLTYFQNEAQLEKSRLLSDRFSAERPKGSFSTLEIQRTEQGDSAMYLCASSSRQGRRARTDTQYFGPGTRLTVL.